The present T cell receptor (beta chain) was sequenced within a study of long-term antiretroviral therapy in people with HIV. In the study overall: By about a decade, the earliest samples predate the 2015 immediate-ART recommendation. Regarding the study as a whole: Clones that expanded before ART (that is, prior to treatment) dominated the repertoire at all time points.

The study drew at least one pre-ART and at least two post-ART PBMC samples from every donor. With respect to this clone: Its antigen is still unknown.

The immunoSEQ assay was v3.0, run at survey level. The target of sequencing was roughly 40,000-50,000 T-cell genomes per sample. Data came from immunoSEQ multiplex PCR; TCRdb stores just in-frame clones and leaves some out. The sample holds some 22,000 clones, 70% to 90% seen once. V was clipped by 6 bases and J by 3 bases; unmatched bases: 6. This CDR3 is built from 14 residues. CDR1 and CDR2 from the germline V gene are MDHEN and SYDVKM. The V gene is TRBV28, the J gene TRBJ2-3; 7 nucleotides align to TRBD1. The sample in question was unsorted PBMCs, obtained 2.3 years after starting antiretroviral therapy. The clonotype originates from a man aged 55 to 69 with HIV. The CDR3 coding sequence is TGTGCCAGCAGGGAGGCAGGGGGAACAGATACGCAGTATTTT. It translates to CASREAGGTDTQYF.